The T cell receptor beta chain described here comes from a study of regulatory T cells in long-lasting Graves disease. In this sample, this clonotype turned up a few times. CDR1 and CDR2 (germline): MNHEY, SMNVEV (reference sequence). CDR3 size: 13 residues. The trim removed 9 bases at V and 7 bases at J, leaving 10 bases unmatched. The sample's time point: newly diagnosed GD, antithyroid drugs for less than 3 months. The TCR library was made from RNA extracted from PBMCs. Through Arm-PCR of CDR3 regions and iRepertoire HTBI primers, TCR beta libraries were built. MiXCR, run by TCRdb on the multiplex PCR reads, gives a single entry per CDR3 protein. The data contain approximately 350,000 distinct CDR3 sequences, around 15% of them seen just once; the ten biggest clones take up around 20%. This same sample was also part of a study on T cells in Graves' hyperthyroidism and ophthalmopathy. That source notes: HTBI primers were the set used in a first-round RT-PCR of the TCR CDR3.

This sequence was found in a woman under 30 with Graves disease. This chain links TRBV27 with TRBJ2-7, with 9 positions matching TRBD2. The specimen comprised peripheral blood mononuclear cells (PBMCs), sampled at new diagnosis, from a patient treated with antithyroid drugs. The CDR3 sequence is CASSSGIYLEQYF. The CDR3 bases are TGTGCCAGTTCTAGCGGGATATATTTAGAGCAGTACTTC.